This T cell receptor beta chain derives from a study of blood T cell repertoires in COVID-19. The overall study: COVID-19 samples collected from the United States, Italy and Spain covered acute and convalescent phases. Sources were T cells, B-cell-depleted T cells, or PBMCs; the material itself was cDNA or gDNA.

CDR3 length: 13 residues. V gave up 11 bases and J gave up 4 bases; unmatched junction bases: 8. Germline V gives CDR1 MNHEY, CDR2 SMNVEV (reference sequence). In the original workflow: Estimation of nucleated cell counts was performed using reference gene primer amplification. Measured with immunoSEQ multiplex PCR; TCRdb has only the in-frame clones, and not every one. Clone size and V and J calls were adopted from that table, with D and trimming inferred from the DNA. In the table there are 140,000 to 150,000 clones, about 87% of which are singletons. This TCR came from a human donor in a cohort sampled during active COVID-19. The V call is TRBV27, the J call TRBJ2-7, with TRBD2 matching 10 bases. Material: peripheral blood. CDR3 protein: CAGDGTSVYEQYV. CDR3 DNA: TGTGCCGGGGATGGGACTAGCGTTTACGAGCAGTACGTC.